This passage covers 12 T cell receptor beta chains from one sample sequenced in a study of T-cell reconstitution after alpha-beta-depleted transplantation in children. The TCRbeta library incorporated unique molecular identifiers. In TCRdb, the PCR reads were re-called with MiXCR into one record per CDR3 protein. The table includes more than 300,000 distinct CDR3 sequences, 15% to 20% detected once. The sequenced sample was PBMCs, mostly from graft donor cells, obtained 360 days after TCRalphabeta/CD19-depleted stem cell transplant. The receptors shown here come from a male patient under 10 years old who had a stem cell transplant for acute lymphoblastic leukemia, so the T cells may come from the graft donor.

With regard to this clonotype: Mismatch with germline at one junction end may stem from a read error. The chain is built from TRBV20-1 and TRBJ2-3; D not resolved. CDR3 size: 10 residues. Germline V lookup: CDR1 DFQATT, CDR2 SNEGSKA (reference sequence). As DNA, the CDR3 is TGCAGTGCTAGAGCCGATACGGAGTATTTT. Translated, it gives CSARADTEYF.

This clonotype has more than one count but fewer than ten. CDR3: CASSYQWGVTEAFF. In DNA form, the CDR3 reads TGTGCCAGCAGTTACCAGTGGGGGGTCACTGAAGCTTTCTTT. This chain links TRBV6-5 with TRBJ1-1; TRBD1 is a possible D gene (5 bases). CDR1 and CDR2 from the germline V gene are MNHEY and SVGAGI. Trimming took 2 bases from V and 4 from J, leaving 11 bases between them. The CDR3 runs 14 residues.

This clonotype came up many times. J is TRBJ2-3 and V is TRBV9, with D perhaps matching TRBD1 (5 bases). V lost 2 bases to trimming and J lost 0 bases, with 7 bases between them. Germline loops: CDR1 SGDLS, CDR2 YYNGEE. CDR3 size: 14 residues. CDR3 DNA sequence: TGTGCCAGCAGCGTGGGGCAGAGCACAGATACGCAGTATTTT. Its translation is CASSVGQSTDTQYF. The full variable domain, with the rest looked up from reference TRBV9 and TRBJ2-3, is DSGVTQTPKHLITATGQRVTLRCSPRSGDLSVYWYQQSLDQGLQFLIQYYNGEERAKGNILERFSAQQFPDLHSELNLSSLELGDSALYFCASSVGQSTDTQYFGPGTRLTVL.

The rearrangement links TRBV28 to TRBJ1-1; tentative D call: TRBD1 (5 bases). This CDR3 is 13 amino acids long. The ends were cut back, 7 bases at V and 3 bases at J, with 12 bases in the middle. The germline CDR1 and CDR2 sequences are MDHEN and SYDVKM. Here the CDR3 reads CASIEGRHTEAFF. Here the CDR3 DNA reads TGTGCCAGCATCGAGGGGCGGCACACTGAAGCTTTCTTT. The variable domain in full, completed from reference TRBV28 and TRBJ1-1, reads DVKVTQSSRYLVKRTGEKVFLECVQDMDHENMFWYRQDPGLGLRLIYFSYDVKMKEKGDIPEGYSVSREKKERFSLILESASTNQTSMYLCASIEGRHTEAFFGQGTRLTVV.

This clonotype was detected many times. In DNA, the CDR3 is TGTGCCATCAGACCGGGACTAGAATCAACCGGGGAGCTGTTTTTT. It specifies CAIRPGLESTGELFF. This chain joins TRBV10-3 and TRBJ2-2; 8 bases map to TRBD2. The length of the CDR3 is 15 residues. Losses at the gene ends were 6 bases for V and 5 bases for J; bases not matched to a gene: 8. The germline V gene has CDR1 ENHRY and CDR2 SYGVKD.

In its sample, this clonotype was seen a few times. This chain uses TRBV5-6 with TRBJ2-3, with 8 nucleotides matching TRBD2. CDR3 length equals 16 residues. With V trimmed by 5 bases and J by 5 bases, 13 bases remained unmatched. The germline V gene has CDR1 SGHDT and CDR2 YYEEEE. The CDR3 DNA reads TGTGCCAGCAGTTCTTACGAGCGGGAGTATGGAGATACGCAGTATTTT. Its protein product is CASSSYEREYGDTQYF.

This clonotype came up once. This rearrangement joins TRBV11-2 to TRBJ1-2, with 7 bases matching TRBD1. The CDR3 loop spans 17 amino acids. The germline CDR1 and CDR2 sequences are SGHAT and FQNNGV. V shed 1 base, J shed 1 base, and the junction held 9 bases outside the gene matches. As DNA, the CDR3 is TGTGCCAGCAGCTTAGGAACGGGACAGACCTTTAACTATGGCTACACCTTC. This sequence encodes CASSLGTGQTFNYGYTF.

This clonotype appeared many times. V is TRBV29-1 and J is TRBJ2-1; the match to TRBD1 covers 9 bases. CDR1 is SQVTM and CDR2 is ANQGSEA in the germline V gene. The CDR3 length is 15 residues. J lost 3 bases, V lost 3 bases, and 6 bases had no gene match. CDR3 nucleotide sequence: TGCAGCGTTGAGGGCCGGGACAGGGTCTACAATGAGCAGTTCTTC. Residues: CSVEGRDRVYNEQFF.

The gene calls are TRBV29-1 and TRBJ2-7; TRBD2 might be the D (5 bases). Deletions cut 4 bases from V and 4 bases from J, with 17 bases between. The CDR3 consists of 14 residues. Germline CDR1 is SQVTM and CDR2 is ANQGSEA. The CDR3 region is CSVAGMRPSYEQYF. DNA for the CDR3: TGCAGCGTTGCGGGGATGCGGCCTTCTTACGAGCAGTACTTC.

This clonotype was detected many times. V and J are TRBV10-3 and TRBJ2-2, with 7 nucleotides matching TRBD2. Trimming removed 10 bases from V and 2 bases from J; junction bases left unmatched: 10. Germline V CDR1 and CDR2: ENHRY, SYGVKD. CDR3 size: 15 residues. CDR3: CATGQGGINTGELFF. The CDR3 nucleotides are TGTGCCACCGGCCAGGGAGGGATTAACACCGGGGAGCTGTTTTTT.

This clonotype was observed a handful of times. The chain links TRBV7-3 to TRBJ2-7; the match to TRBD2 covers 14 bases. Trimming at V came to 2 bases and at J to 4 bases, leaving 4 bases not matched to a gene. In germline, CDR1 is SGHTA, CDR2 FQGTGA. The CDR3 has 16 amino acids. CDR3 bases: TGTGCCAGCAGCTTACAGGGGACTAGCGGGAGTTACGAGCAGTACTTC. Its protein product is CASSLQGTSGSYEQYF. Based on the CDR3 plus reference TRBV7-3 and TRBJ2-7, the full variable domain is GAGVSQTPSNKVTEKGKYVELRCDPISGHTALYWYRQSLGQGPEFLIYFQGTGAADDSGLPNDRFFAVRPEGSVSTLKIQRTERGDSAVYLCASSLQGTSGSYEQYFGPGTRLTVT.

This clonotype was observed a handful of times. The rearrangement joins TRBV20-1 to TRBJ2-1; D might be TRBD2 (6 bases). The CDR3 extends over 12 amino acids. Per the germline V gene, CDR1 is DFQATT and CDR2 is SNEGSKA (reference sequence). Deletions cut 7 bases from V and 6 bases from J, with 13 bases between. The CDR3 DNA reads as TGCAGTGTCCCGACTAGAGGCAATGAGCAGTTCTTC. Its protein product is CSVPTRGNEQFF.